This T cell receptor beta chain was sequenced during a study of spatial heterogeneity in lung cancer. As for the study in general: Counts of TCR transcripts in tumor regions tracked strongly with a T cell module score that came from matched bulk RNA-seq. Study outcomes and limitations: The estimate shows that only approximately 6.6% of tumor T cells were covered for alpha and around 12% for beta chains. Ubiquitous expanded TCR counts tracked ubiquitous nonsynonymous mutations; regional expanded TCR counts tracked regional nonsynonymous mutations. It was found that expanded intratumoral alpha and beta TCR counts tracked tumor mutation counts.

Regarding time point: sample taken at primary tumor resection. Unsorted whole RNA samples from tumor, nontumor lung or frozen PBMC were sequenced. Each CDR3 protein is one row after TCRdb ran MiXCR on the 5' RACE reads. The sample records 4,500 to 6,500 distinct CDR3 sequences, around 4.8% being singletons. This clonotype showed up many times. Its antigen is unidentified. V gave up 3 bases and J gave up 2 bases; unmatched junction bases: 4. CDR1 and CDR2 from the germline V gene are SGHTA and FQGTGA. The CDR3 consists of 15 residues. The receptor comes from a male donor with early-stage non-small cell lung cancer. The sample here was lung tumor tissue, taken at surgery. The chain links TRBV7-3 to TRBJ2-3; 8 bases match TRBD2. In nucleotides, the CDR3 is TGTGCCAGCAGCTTTAGCGGGAAGGACACAGATACGCAGTATTTT. It codes for CASSFSGKDTDTQYF.